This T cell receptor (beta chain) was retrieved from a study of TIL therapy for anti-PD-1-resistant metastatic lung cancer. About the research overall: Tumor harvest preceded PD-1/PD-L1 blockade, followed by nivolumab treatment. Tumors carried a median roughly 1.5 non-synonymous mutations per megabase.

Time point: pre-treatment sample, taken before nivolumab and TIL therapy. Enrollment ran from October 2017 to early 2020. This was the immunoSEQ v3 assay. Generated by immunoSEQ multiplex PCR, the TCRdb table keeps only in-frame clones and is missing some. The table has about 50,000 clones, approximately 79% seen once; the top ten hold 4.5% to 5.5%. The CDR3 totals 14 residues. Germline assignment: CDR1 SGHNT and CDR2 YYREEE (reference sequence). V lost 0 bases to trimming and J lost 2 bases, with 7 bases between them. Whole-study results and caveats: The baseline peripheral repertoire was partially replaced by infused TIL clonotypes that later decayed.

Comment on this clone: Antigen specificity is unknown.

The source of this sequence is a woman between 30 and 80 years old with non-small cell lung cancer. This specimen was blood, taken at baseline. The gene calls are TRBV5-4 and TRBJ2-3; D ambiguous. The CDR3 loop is CASSLEGYTDTQYF. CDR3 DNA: TGTGCCAGCAGCTTGGAAGGTTACACAGATACGCAGTATTTT.